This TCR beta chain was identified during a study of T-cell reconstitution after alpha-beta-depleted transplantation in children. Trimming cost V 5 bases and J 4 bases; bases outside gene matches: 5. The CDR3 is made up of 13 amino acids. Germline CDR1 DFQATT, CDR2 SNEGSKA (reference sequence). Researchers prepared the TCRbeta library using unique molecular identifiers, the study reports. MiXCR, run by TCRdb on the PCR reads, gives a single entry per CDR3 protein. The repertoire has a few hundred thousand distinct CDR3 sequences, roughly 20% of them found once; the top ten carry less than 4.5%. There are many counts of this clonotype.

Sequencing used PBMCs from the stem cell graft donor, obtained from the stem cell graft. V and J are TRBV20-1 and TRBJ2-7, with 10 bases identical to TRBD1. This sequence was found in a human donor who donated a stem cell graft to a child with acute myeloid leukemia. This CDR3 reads CSAQRQGAYEQYF. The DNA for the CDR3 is TGCAGTGCTCAAAGACAGGGGGCGTACGAGCAGTACTTC.